This is a list of T cell receptor beta chains from one sample in a study of early T cells in non-severe SARS-CoV-2 infection. TCRdb re-called the 5' RACE reads through MiXCR, storing one row per CDR3 protein. The data contain roughly 40,000 distinct CDR3 sequences, about 7% of them singletons. The specimen was whole blood. Every receptor here comes from an adult who was a healthcare worker with PCR-confirmed SARS-CoV-2 infection or an uninfected control (not recorded which). CDR3s include the opening cysteine and the closing phenylalanine or tryptophan. The order of the fields is J gene, CDR3 length, D gene, V gene, clone size, CDR3 DNA, CDR3 protein. A D gene is named only where the DNA matches it firmly. Only part of the rows carry a size: once, few, many, or a class if the clone is expanded.

TRBJ1-5,14,.,TRBV12-3/TRBV12-4,.,TGTGCCAGCAGTGGACAGATCAGCAATCAGCCCCAGCATTTT,CASSGQISNQPQHF
TRBJ1-1,15,TRBD1,TRBV20-1,many,TGCAGTGCTATCGACAGGGGGAGGATGAACACTGAAGCTTTCTTT,CSAIDRGRMNTEAFF
TRBJ2-7,18,.,TRBV19,.,TGTGCCAGTAGTATTCTTCCTCGAGGGCCCGGTATCTCCTACGAGCAGTACTTC,CASSILPRGPGISYEQYF
TRBJ2-5,17,TRBD2,TRBV12-3/TRBV12-4,many,TGTGCCAGCAGACCGACCCTGACTAGCGGGGGGCCGGAGACCCAGTACTTC,CASRPTLTSGGPETQYF
TRBJ2-4,16,.,TRBV19,.,TGTGCCAGTAGTCCCCAGGCTGGCCTAGCCAAAAACATTCAGTACTTC,CASSPQAGLAKNIQYF
TRBJ2-1,13,.,TRBV20-1,many,TGCGTTTTGCCAAGGGCCCAGTACAATGAGCAGTTCTTC,CVLPRAQYNEQFF
TRBJ1-5,13,.,TRBV7-9,few,TGTGCCAGCAGCAAAGAGCCCAATCAGCCCCAGCATTTT,CASSKEPNQPQHF
TRBJ2-5,13,.,TRBV11-3,many,TGTGCCAGCAGCTTAGGAAACAGCGGGACCCAGTACTTC,CASSLGNSGTQYF
TRBJ2-3,19,.,TRBV7-7,medium-sized,TGTGCTAGCAGCAAAGGGGTGACTAGGGCCTCGGTGGACACAGATACGCAGTATTTT,CASSKGVTRASVDTDTQYF
TRBJ2-5,16,TRBD2,TRBV6-5,.,TGTGCCAGCAGTCCGGGACTAGCGGGGGACGGGGAGACCCAGTACTTC,CASSPGLAGDGETQYF
TRBJ1-1,14,.,TRBV6-2/TRBV6-3,many,TGTGCCAGCAGTTACCGACCGGAGCACACTGAAGCTTTCTTT,CASSYRPEHTEAFF
TRBJ2-7,14,.,TRBV6-2/TRBV6-3,.,TGTGCCAGCAGAGTAAGAGGTGAAACCTACGAGCAGTACTTC,CASRVRGETYEQYF
TRBJ2-5,14,TRBD2,TRBV20-1,.,TGCAGTGCCCCACTAGCGGGGGGGCAAGAGACCCAGTACTTC,CSAPLAGGQETQYF
TRBJ1-4,15,.,TRBV6-1,.,TGTGCCAGCAGTGATGAGGTCGGACCTAATGAAAAACTGTTTTTT,CASSDEVGPNEKLFF
TRBJ2-7,13,.,TRBV6-2/TRBV6-3,many,TGTGCCAGCAGTTATATACAGATCTACGAGCAGTACTTC,CASSYIQIYEQYF
TRBJ2-3,17,.,TRBV5-1,many,TGCGCCAGCAGCTTGGTGGGTAGCGGCGATAGCACAGATACGCAGTATTTT,CASSLVGSGDSTDTQYF
TRBJ2-2,12,.,TRBV12-3/TRBV12-4,many,TGTGCCAGCAGTCCTCATGGCGGGGAGCTGTTTTTT,CASSPHGGELFF
TRBJ1-2,15,TRBD1,TRBV28,.,TGTGCCAGCAGTTGGCGGACAGGAAGGGGCTATGGCTACACCTTC,CASSWRTGRGYGYTF
TRBJ2-2,18,TRBD2,TRBV2,.,TGTGCCAGCAGTTCACCGGGACTAGCGGGGGCGAACACCGGGGAGCTGTTTTTT,CASSSPGLAGANTGELFF
TRBJ2-1,15,TRBD2,TRBV20-1,few,TGCAGTGCTAGGGTAGCGGGGGCTGCCTACAATGAGCAGTTCTTC,CSARVAGAAYNEQFF
TRBJ1-2,14,TRBD1,TRBV20-1,.,TGCAGTGCTAGAGCCCCGGGACAGGCCTTTGGCTACACCTTC,CSARAPGQAFGYTF
TRBJ1-6,18,.,TRBV4-3,many,TGCGCCAGCAGCCAAGGGAGACTGCCTTTGGGCAAGAATTCACCCCTCCACTTT,CASSQGRLPLGKNSPLHF
TRBJ1-1,13,.,TRBV20-1,.,TGCAGTGCTAGAGAAGCTCCGTTACCCCAAGCTTTCTTT,CSAREAPLPQAFF
TRBJ2-5,15,TRBD2,TRBV3-1,many,TGTGCCAGCAGCTTATCCGGGGGGGCTTATGAGACCCAGTACTTC,CASSLSGGAYETQYF
TRBJ1-1,13,.,TRBV7-9,.,TGTGCCAGCAGCCCTGGGGTAGGGGTAGAAGCTTTCTTT,CASSPGVGVEAFF
TRBJ1-5,14,.,TRBV7-8,.,TGTGCCAGCAGCTTTAATAGGTTCCATCAGCCCCAGCATTTT,CASSFNRFHQPQHF
TRBJ1-3,16,.,TRBV11-2,many,TGTGCCAGCATCCGGGGGCAGTCTTACTCTGGAAACACCATATATTTT,CASIRGQSYSGNTIYF
TRBJ2-7,13,.,TRBV18,few,TGTGCCAGCTCACCCGGGCCAACCTCAGAGCAGTACTTC,CASSPGPTSEQYF
TRBJ2-7,12,.,TRBV7-2,few,TGTGCCAGCAGCTTAGGGGAGGGGGCCCAGTACTTC,CASSLGEGAQYF
TRBJ2-1,13,.,TRBV6-2/TRBV6-3,few,TGTGCCAGCAGTTACGGCGGAAGGAATGAGCAGTTCTTC,CASSYGGRNEQFF
TRBJ1-2,15,.,TRBV29-1,many,TGCAGCGTTGAATTTGGCCTAGGGGGAGGCTATGGCTACACCTTC,CSVEFGLGGGYGYTF
TRBJ2-5,14,.,TRBV7-6,many,TGTGCCAGCAGCTTATCGACTAACCAAGAGACCCAGTACTTC,CASSLSTNQETQYF
TRBJ2-3,15,TRBD1,TRBV10-1,many,TGCGCCAGCTCCTTCGGACAGGTTGGCACAGATACGCAGTATTTT,CASSFGQVGTDTQYF
TRBJ1-6,12,.,TRBV6-1,.,TGTGCCAGCAGTGCTATTTATTCACCCCTCCACTTT,CASSAIYSPLHF
TRBJ2-5,14,TRBD2,TRBV15,many,TGTGCCACCAGCAGGGGACTAGCGGAAGAGACCCAGTACTTC,CATSRGLAEETQYF
TRBJ2-7,15,.,TRBV7-2,many,TGTGCCAGCAGCTTAGGTCAGACAGGCCTAGGCGAGCAGTACTTC,CASSLGQTGLGEQYF
TRBJ2-2,16,.,TRBV5-4,many,TGTGCCAGCAGTTCTAATGGTGCCCAGGCCACCGGGGAGCTGTTTTTT,CASSSNGAQATGELFF
TRBJ2-1,18,.,TRBV11-3,few,TGTGCCAGCAGCTTAGTAGGCCCCGGGGGCCGCTCCTACAATGAGCAGTTCTTC,CASSLVGPGGRSYNEQFF
TRBJ1-2,12,TRBD1,TRBV20-1,many,TGCAGTGCCCGAGACAGGGGCTATGGCTACACCTTC,CSARDRGYGYTF
TRBJ1-1,13,.,TRBV7-6,.,TGTGCCAGCAGCACGGACGGCCACACTGAAGCTTTCTTT,CASSTDGHTEAFF
TRBJ2-7,15,TRBD1,TRBV18,few,TGTGCCAGCTCACTGACAGGGGATCATTTCTACGAGCAGTACTTC,CASSLTGDHFYEQYF
TRBJ2-4,17,.,TRBV6-5,few,TGTGCCAGCAGTTATCGGACATACGACCTAGCCAAAAACATTCAGTACTTC,CASSYRTYDLAKNIQYF
TRBJ2-5,10,.,TRBV25-1,few,TGTGCCAGCAGGAAAGAGACCCAGTACTTC,CASRKETQYF
TRBJ1-1,11,.,TRBV12-3/TRBV12-4,.,TGTGCCAGCAGTTTAACAGAAGGAGCTTTCTTT,CASSLTEGAFF
TRBJ2-2,17,TRBD1,TRBV5-1,many,TGCGCCAGCAGCACACCGGGACAGGGGGTTTGGACCGGGGAGCTGTTTTTT,CASSTPGQGVWTGELFF
TRBJ2-7,13,.,TRBV11-2,.,TGTGCCAGCAGCCTACGGGGCCCCTACGAGCAGTACTTC,CASSLRGPYEQYF
TRBJ2-7,14,.,TRBV4-1,.,TGCGCCAGCAGCCAAGAGCAGTCGGACTACGAGCAGTACTTC,CASSQEQSDYEQYF
TRBJ2-2,15,.,TRBV5-1,.,TGCGCCAGCAGCTTTAGCCAGGGGAGCACCGGGGAGCTGTTTTTT,CASSFSQGSTGELFF
TRBJ2-2,14,TRBD1,TRBV3-1,many,TGTGCCAGCAGCGCCCCGGACAGGTCCGGGGAGCTGTTTTTT,CASSAPDRSGELFF
TRBJ1-1,13,TRBD1,TRBV11-2,few,TGTGCCAGCAGCCCGACAGGGACGTCTGAAGCTTTCTTT,CASSPTGTSEAFF
TRBJ2-5,16,.,TRBV19,.,TGTGCCAGTACCCCGCCGGGGCAGGGGTATTTTGAGACCCAGTACTTC,CASTPPGQGYFETQYF
TRBJ2-7,11,.,TRBV29-1,.,TGCAGCGGAGTCTTTACCTACGAGCAGTACTTC,CSGVFTYEQYF
TRBJ2-7,14,.,TRBV12-3/TRBV12-4,many,TGTGCCAGCAGTTTAGAACGGAGGTCCTACGAGCAGTACTTC,CASSLERRSYEQYF
TRBJ2-3,14,.,TRBV29-1,medium-sized,TGCAGCGTTGCTAGGGGCACCAGCACAGATACGCAGTATTTT,CSVARGTSTDTQYF